This T cell receptor (beta chain) was captured by sequencing in a study of T cells after yellow fever vaccination. Study findings and constraints: Post-booster repertoires again held most primary-vaccination clones (roughly 95% CD4, just under 90% CD8).

TCRdb used MiXCR to reprocess the 5' RACE reads, holding one entry per CDR3 protein. This table has about 340,000 distinct CDR3 sequences, 3% to 4.5% appearing once. Many counts were recorded for this clonotype. Its specificity is unknown. The receptor's source is a man aged 18 to 29 who received the YFV17D yellow fever vaccine. This specimen consisted of PBMCs, obtained 5 days after the yellow fever booster vaccination.

CDR3 nucleotide sequence: TGTGCCAGCAGTGACGAGGGCCAGCCCCAGCATTTT. Its protein is CASSDEGQPQHF. The rearrangement uses TRBV2 and TRBJ1-5; D remains ambiguous. The V gene's germline CDR1 is SNHLY and CDR2 FYNNEI. V shed 3 bases and J shed 7 bases, with 7 bases lying between them. The CDR3 consists of 12 residues. Complete variable domain (other parts from reference TRBV2 and TRBJ1-5): EPEVTQTPSHQVTQMGQEVILRCVPISNHLYFYWYRQILGQKVEFLVSFYNNEISEKSEIFDDQFSVERPDGSNFTLKIRSTKLEDSAMYFCASSDEGQPQHFGDGTRLSIL.